These 30 T cell receptor beta chains were all obtained from the same sample, sequenced in a study of shared clonotypes between healthy human individuals. The data were produced by immunoSEQ multiplex PCR, yet TCRdb's version contains in-frame clones alone and is incomplete. The sample consists of fewer than 700,000 clones, around 81% of them appearing once. Input material: PBMCs. The source is a woman in her 40s in good health. Some clones in this sample may be carry-over from other donors' samples.

The chain employs TRBV21-1 and TRBJ2-5. TRBV21-1 is a pseudogene segment. There are 12 residues in the CDR3. The CDR3 bases are TGTGCCACCGAGAAGGGCCAAGAGACCCAGTACTTC. It translates to CATEKGQETQYF.

The genes are TRBV30 and TRBJ2-3, with TRBD1 identical over 7 bases. CDR3 length equals 14 residues. Germline trimming cut 3 bases from V and 2 bases from J; bases unmatched to any gene: 5. Germline lookup yields CDR1 GTSNPN and CDR2 SVGIG (reference sequence). The CDR3 DNA is TGTGCCTGGAGCAGGGACAGATTCACAGATACGCAGTATTTT. Translation: CAWSRDRFTDTQYF.

The chain recombines TRBV7-2 with TRBJ2-6, with a tentative D call TRBD1 (6 bases). The germline gives CDR1 SGHTA, CDR2 FQGNSA. Between the trimmed V and J ends, which lost 5 bases and 0 bases, there was a span of 17 bases. CDR3 length: 18 amino acids. DNA of the CDR3: TGTGCCAGCAGCAGGGACACCCCAAGGGGCTCTGGGGCCAACGTCCTGACTTTC. The encoded protein is CASSRDTPRGSGANVLTF.

J is TRBJ2-1 and V is TRBV9, with D unclear. Germline CDR1 and CDR2: SGDLS and YYNGEE. The CDR3 runs to 15 residues. V lost 3 bases to trimming and J lost 4 bases, with 14 bases between them. The CDR3 nucleotides are TGTGCCAGCAGCGCTTCTAGGGCCCCATACAATGAGCAGTTCTTC. It is translated as CASSASRAPYNEQFF.

The gene calls are TRBV7-9 and TRBJ1-1, with no clear D. The CDR3 has 13 residues. Germline V gene data show CDR1 as SEHNR and CDR2 as FQNEAQ (reference sequence). Between the trimmed V and J ends, which lost 5 bases and 0 bases, there was a span of 7 bases. CDR3 protein: CASSASLNTEAFF. CDR3 sequence (DNA): TGTGCCAGCAGCGCGAGTCTGAACACTGAAGCTTTCTTT.

The V gene is TRBV18, the J gene TRBJ1-1; D remains unclear. V lost 3 bases and J 5 bases, leaving 13 bases between the germline ends. Germline V gene data show CDR1 as KGHSH and CDR2 as LQKENI. The CDR3 loop spans 14 amino acids. CDR3 in amino acids: CASSPPTDSTEAFF. Here the CDR3 DNA reads TGTGCCAGCTCACCCCCAACTGATTCGACTGAAGCTTTCTTT.

This chain connects TRBV7-9 to TRBJ1-2; 9 nucleotides align to TRBD1. This CDR3 is 16 amino acids long. CDR1 is SEHNR, CDR2 FQNEAQ, per germline (reference sequence). The ends lost 2 bases at V and 6 bases at J; junction bases unmatched: 10. The CDR3 loop is CASSLNPTGGKDGYTF. In DNA, the CDR3 is TGTGCCAGCAGCTTAAACCCGACAGGGGGGAAAGATGGCTACACCTTC. Looking up the rest from reference TRBV7-9 and TRBJ1-2 gives the full variable domain: DTGVSQNPRHKITKRGQNVTFRCDPISEHNRLYWYRQTLGQGPEFLTYFQNEAQLEKSRLLSDRFSAERPKGSFSTLEIQRTEQGDSAMYLCASSLNPTGGKDGYTFGSGTRLTVV.

Concerning this clone itself: A read error may produce the germline difference seen at one junction end. This chain uses TRBV7-7 with TRBJ2-7; 10 bases agree with TRBD2. Per the germline V gene, CDR1 is SSHAT and CDR2 is FNYEAQ (reference sequence). CDR3 length: 20 residues. The CDR3 spells CASSRAPEREGLGFVYEQYF. CDR3 sequence (DNA): TGTGCTAGCAGCCGTGCCCCCGAGCGGGAGGGCCTCGGATTTGTATACGAGCAGTACTTC.

CDR3 sequence (DNA): TGTGCCAGCAGCCAGGAGCACAGGGTACATGAGCAGTTCTTC. As protein: CASSQEHRVHEQFF. The J gene is TRBJ2-1, the V gene TRBV7-9, with D perhaps matching TRBD1 (6 bases). The length of the CDR3 is 14 residues. V was clipped by 5 bases and J by 8 bases, with 16 bases between them. Looked up from germline, CDR1 is SEHNR and CDR2 is FQNEAQ (reference sequence).

V gene TRBV6-4 combines with J gene TRBJ1-2; 7 bases are shared with TRBD1. Per germline, CDR1 MRHNA and CDR2 SNTAGT. The CDR3 loop spans 17 amino acids. V shed 4 bases, J shed 3 bases, and the junction held 14 bases outside the gene matches. CDR3 sequence reads: CASSGTHRTTGDYGYTF. The CDR3, as DNA: TGTGCCAGCAGTGGGACCCACCGAACAACAGGGGACTATGGCTACACCTTC.

The chain has TRBV19 and TRBJ2-2; 9 nucleotides match TRBD2. V lost 4 bases to trimming and J lost 5 bases; unmatched junction nucleotides: 11. The CDR3 runs 17 residues. Germline values: CDR1 LNHDA, CDR2 SQIVND (reference sequence). CDR3: CASSTPGTSLGTGELFF. CDR3 nucleotides: TGTGCCAGTAGTACCCCCGGGACTAGCCTGGGGACCGGGGAGCTGTTTTTT.

A note on this clone: With a much larger clone just one base away, this may be a read error. The gene calls are TRBV27 and TRBJ2-7; 9 nucleotides line up with TRBD2. There are 15 residues in the CDR3. Germline CDR1 MNHEY, CDR2 SMNVEV (reference sequence). CDR3 sequence (DNA): TGTGCCAGCAGCCGACGACCGGGACTAGCCTACGGGCAGTACTTC. Protein: CASSRRPGLAYGQYF.

The J gene is TRBJ1-2, the V gene TRBV7-9, with D possibly being TRBD1 (6 bases). Trimming shortened V by 7 bases and J by 7 bases, and 16 bases separated the two germline ends. This CDR3 region has 13 residues. Germline lookup yields CDR1 SEHNR and CDR2 FQNEAQ (reference sequence). The DNA of the CDR3 is TGTGCCAGCACCTCCGCAGGGGTCGCTGGCTACACCTTC. This codes for CASTSAGVAGYTF.

For this clone: Just one base apart from a much larger clone, this may be a read error. Other nucleotide sequences in the sample specify the same CDR3. The genes are TRBV7-2 and TRBJ1-1; D unclear. This CDR3 spans 13 amino acids. V was pared by 2 bases and J by 1 base, with 5 bases between. Germline assignment: CDR1 SGHTA and CDR2 FQGNSA. The CDR3 coding sequence is TGTGCCAGCAGCTTAAACGGGAACACTGAAGCTTTCTTT. Protein product: CASSLNGNTEAFF. Full variable domain (outside the CDR3, taken from reference TRBV7-2 and TRBJ1-1): GAGVSQSPSNKVTEKGKDVELRCDPISGHTALYWYRQSLGQGLEFLIYFQGNSAPDKSGLPSDRFSAERTGGSVSTLTIQRTQQEDSAVYLCASSLNGNTEAFFGQGTRLTVV.

This sequence joins TRBV11-2 and TRBJ2-7; D possibly matches TRBD1 or TRBD2 (5 bases each). The ends were cut back, 5 bases at V and 6 bases at J, with 17 bases in the middle. CDR1 and CDR2 from the germline V gene are SGHAT and FQNNGV. This CDR3 comprises 14 residues. CDR3 amino acids: CASSQIAGSSEQYF. For the CDR3, the DNA is TGTGCCAGCAGCCAAATTGCAGGGAGTTCCGAGCAGTACTTC.

The rearrangement uses TRBV5-4 and TRBJ2-5; TRBD1 matches at 7 bases. The V segment lost 4 bases and the J segment 2 bases; nucleotides outside the gene matches: 5. Germline lookup yields CDR1 SGHNT and CDR2 YYREEE (reference sequence). This CDR3 has 14 amino acids. The chain's CDR3 is CASSTGQEQETQYF. CDR3 in DNA: TGTGCCAGCAGCACCGGACAGGAGCAAGAGACCCAGTACTTC.

The J gene is TRBJ1-2, the V gene TRBV9; 9 nucleotides line up with TRBD1. CDR3 length equals 15 residues. After removal of 4 bases from V and 4 bases from J, the junction contained 8 bases not matched to a gene. Germline V lookup: CDR1 SGDLS, CDR2 YYNGEE. As DNA, the CDR3 is TGTGCCAGCAGCCTAAGGGACAGGGAGATCTATGGCTACACCTTC. This encodes CASSLRDREIYGYTF. Full variable domain (outside the CDR3, taken from reference TRBV9 and TRBJ1-2): DSGVTQTPKHLITATGQRVTLRCSPRSGDLSVYWYQQSLDQGLQFLIQYYNGEERAKGNILERFSAQQFPDLHSELNLSSLELGDSALYFCASSLRDREIYGYTFGSGTRLTVV.

This clone showed up just once. The chain combines TRBV27 with TRBJ2-7, with TRBD1 matching 7 bases. Germline V CDR1 and CDR2: MNHEY, SMNVEV (reference sequence). The CDR3 is 14 residues long. The trim removed 6 bases at V and 4 bases at J, leaving 9 bases unmatched. In DNA form, the CDR3 reads TGTGCCAGCAGGTTAAACGACAGGGCATACGAGCAGTACTTC. It is translated as CASRLNDRAYEQYF.

The J gene is TRBJ2-4, the V gene TRBV5-6; 7 nucleotides match TRBD2. CDR3 size: 16 residues. Germline V gives CDR1 SGHDT, CDR2 YYEEEE. The trim removed 2 bases at V and 4 bases at J, leaving 9 bases unmatched. The CDR3: CASSLVGRAAKNIQYF. As DNA, the CDR3 is TGTGCCAGCAGCTTAGTAGGGAGGGCCGCAAAAAACATTCAGTACTTC.

CDR3 sequence: CASSLGGWMNTEAFF. Here the CDR3 DNA reads TGTGCCAGCAGCTTGGGAGGTTGGATGAACACTGAAGCTTTCTTT. V gene TRBV5-4 combines with J gene TRBJ1-1; D is uncertain. Deletions cut 0 bases from V and 0 bases from J, with 9 bases between. CDR1 SGHNT and CDR2 YYREEE come from the germline V gene (reference sequence). This CDR3 comprises 15 residues.

The chain uses TRBV11-2 and TRBJ2-7; D is perhaps TRBD2 (5 bases). This CDR3 has 15 amino acids. Per the germline V gene, CDR1 is SGHAT and CDR2 is FQNNGV. Trimming pared 3 bases from V and 5 bases from J, leaving 17 bases between. The DNA for the CDR3 is TGTGCCAGCAGCTTCTCGGGAAGAGGAAAAGACGAGCAGTACTTC. Its protein is CASSFSGRGKDEQYF.

This clone occurred a few times. Here the CDR3 DNA reads TGTGCCAGCAGCCATAGCGGAACCTACAATGAGCAGTTCTTC. Protein: CASSHSGTYNEQFF. This sequence joins TRBV7-6 and TRBJ2-1, with TRBD2 as a possible D gene (6 bases). Trimming took 5 bases from V and 2 from J, leaving 10 bases between them. The CDR3 runs to 14 residues. Germline loops: CDR1 SGHVS, CDR2 FNYEAQ.

The rearrangement links TRBV27 to TRBJ2-5; 8 positions match TRBD2. Unmatched junction bases numbered 1, after V lost 1 base and J lost 3 bases. CDR3 length equals 14 residues. Germline V gives CDR1 MNHEY, CDR2 SMNVEV (reference sequence). The CDR3 region is CASSLLGLEETQYF. The CDR3 bases are TGTGCCAGCAGTTTATTGGGACTAGAAGAGACCCAGTACTTC.

The gene calls are TRBV29-1 and TRBJ1-4, with a weak D call TRBD1 (5 bases). Germline CDR1 is SQVTM and CDR2 is ANQGSEA. V was shortened by 7 bases and J by 2 bases, with 8 bases between the two germline ends. The CDR3 runs to 12 residues. In nucleotides, the CDR3 is TGCAGCGCCCGGGACACTAATGAAAAACTGTTTTTT. It translates to CSARDTNEKLFF.

The V and J genes are TRBV28 and TRBJ2-1; possible D gene TRBD2, 5 bases. Trimming stripped 11 bases from V and 7 bases from J, with 12 bases between. The CDR3 is 11 amino acids. Germline V gives CDR1 MDHEN, CDR2 SYDVKM. CDR3 DNA: TGTGCCGTCTTTACTAGGAATGAGCAGTTCTTC. Translated, it gives CAVFTRNEQFF.

J is TRBJ1-1 and V is TRBV28; no definite D call. The germline CDR1 and CDR2 sequences are MDHEN and SYDVKM. The CDR3 has 14 amino acids. Trimming pared 2 bases from V and 7 bases from J, leaving 14 bases between. In nucleotides, the CDR3 is TGTGCCAGCAGTTTACCCCAGGCCCATAATGAAGCTTTCTTT. Protein: CASSLPQAHNEAFF. Filled out from reference TRBV28 and TRBJ1-1, the complete variable domain reads DVKVTQSSRYLVKRTGEKVFLECVQDMDHENMFWYRQDPGLGLRLIYFSYDVKMKEKGDIPEGYSVSREKKERFSLILESASTNQTSMYLCASSLPQAHNEAFFGQGTRLTVV.

The chain employs TRBV7-2 and TRBJ2-7; D possibly corresponds to TRBD2 (6 bases). The germline V and J ends were trimmed by 5 bases and 5 bases, with 28 bases remaining between them. Germline values: CDR1 SGHTA, CDR2 FQGNSA. The CDR3 covers 18 residues. CDR3 coding DNA: TGTGCCAGCAGCGGCTCCGGGACGGTCGCAACGGGAGACAACGAGCAGTACTTC. Protein sequence: CASSGSGTVATGDNEQYF.

CDR3 region: CASSYSDEQYF. In DNA, the CDR3 is TGTGCCAGCAGTTACTCAGACGAGCAGTACTTC. This chain uses TRBV6-6 with TRBJ2-7; D not resolved. Germline CDR1 reads MNHNY; CDR2 reads SVGAGI (reference sequence). V was clipped by 0 bases and J by 5 bases, with 2 bases between them. This CDR3 has 11 residues.

The V and J genes are TRBV18 and TRBJ2-7; 8 bases align to TRBD1. Germline V gene data show CDR1 as KGHSH and CDR2 as LQKENI. The trim removed 5 bases at V and 2 bases at J, leaving 11 bases unmatched. The CDR3 length is 16 residues. DNA of the CDR3: TGTGCCAGCTCAAAATCGTCCGGGACAGGCCCCTACGAGCAGTACTTC. Its protein product is CASSKSSGTGPYEQYF.

This clone was recorded once. This chain connects TRBV27 to TRBJ2-5, with D possibly TRBD2 on 6 matching bases. The germline V gene encodes CDR1 MNHEY and CDR2 SMNVEV (reference sequence). Trimming stripped 5 bases from V and 0 bases from J, with 10 bases between. This CDR3 comprises 14 residues. The CDR3 sequence is CASSGGGYQETQYF. CDR3 bases: TGTGCCAGCAGTGGTGGGGGGTACCAAGAGACCCAGTACTTC.